This T cell receptor beta chain was identified in a study of human CD4 T cells and Enterobacteriaceae. Here immunoSEQ multiplex PCR was the method, and the copy in TCRdb shows in-frame clones only, minus some. The sample shows some 29,000 clones, around four fifths of them seen only once. V lost 4 bases to trimming and J lost 0 bases; unmatched junction nucleotides: 3. Germline assignment: CDR1 SGHRS and CDR2 YFSETQ. CDR3 length equals 15 residues. Sorting took every CD4+ cell except CD45RA+CCR7+CD95- naive cells, reaching over 98% purity. J is TRBJ2-3 and V is TRBV5-1; 9 bases agree with TRBD2. The sample consisted of memory CD4+ T cells from blood. The receptor's source is a human donor in good health. CDR3 nucleotide sequence: TGCGCCAGCAGCGTGACTAGCGGTAGCACAGATACGCAGTATTTT. Its protein is CASSVTSGSTDTQYF.